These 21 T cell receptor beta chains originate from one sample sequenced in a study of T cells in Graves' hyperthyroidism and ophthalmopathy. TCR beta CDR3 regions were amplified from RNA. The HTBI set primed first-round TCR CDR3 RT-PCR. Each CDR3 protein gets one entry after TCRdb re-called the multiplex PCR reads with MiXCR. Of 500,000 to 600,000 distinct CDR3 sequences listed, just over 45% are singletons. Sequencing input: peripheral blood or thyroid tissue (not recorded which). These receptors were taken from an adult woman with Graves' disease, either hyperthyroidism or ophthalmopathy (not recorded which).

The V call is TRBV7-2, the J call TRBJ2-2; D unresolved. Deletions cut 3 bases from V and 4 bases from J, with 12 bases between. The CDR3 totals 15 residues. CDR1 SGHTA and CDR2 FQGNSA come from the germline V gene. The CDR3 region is CASSLLRGGTGELFF. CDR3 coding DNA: TGTGCCAGCAGCTTGTTGCGCGGTGGCACCGGGGAGCTGTTTTTT.

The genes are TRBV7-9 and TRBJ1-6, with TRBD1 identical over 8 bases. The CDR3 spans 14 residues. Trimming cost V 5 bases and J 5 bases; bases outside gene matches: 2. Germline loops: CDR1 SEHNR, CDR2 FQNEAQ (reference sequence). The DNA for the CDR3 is TGTGCCAGCAGCCTACAGGGGGATAATTCACCCCTCCACTTT. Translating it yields CASSLQGDNSPLHF.

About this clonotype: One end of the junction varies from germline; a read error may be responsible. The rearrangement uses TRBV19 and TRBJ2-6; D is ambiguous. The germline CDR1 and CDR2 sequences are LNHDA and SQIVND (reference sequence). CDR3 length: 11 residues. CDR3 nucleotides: TGTGCCAGTAGTAAAGGGATCACTGAAGCTTTC. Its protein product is CASSKGITEAF. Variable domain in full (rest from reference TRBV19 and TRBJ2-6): DGGITQSPKYLFRKEGQNVTLSCEQNLNHDAMYWYRQDPGQGLRLIYYSQIVNDFQKGDIAEGYSVSREKKESFPLTVTSAQKNPTAFYLCASSKGITEAFGAGSRLTVL.

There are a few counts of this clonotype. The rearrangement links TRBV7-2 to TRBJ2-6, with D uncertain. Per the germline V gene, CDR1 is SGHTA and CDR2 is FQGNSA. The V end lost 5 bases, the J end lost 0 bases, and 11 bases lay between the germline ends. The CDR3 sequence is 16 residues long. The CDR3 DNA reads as TGTGCCAGCAGCCAGGATCCTGGCTCTGGGGCCAACGTCCTGACTTTC. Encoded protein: CASSQDPGSGANVLTF.

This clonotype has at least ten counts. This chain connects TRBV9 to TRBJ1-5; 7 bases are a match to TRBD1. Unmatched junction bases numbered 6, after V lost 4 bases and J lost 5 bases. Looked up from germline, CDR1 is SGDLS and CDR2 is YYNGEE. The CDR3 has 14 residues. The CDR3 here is CASSQGQRDQPQHF. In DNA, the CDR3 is TGTGCCAGCAGCCAGGGACAGCGGGATCAGCCCCAGCATTTT.

The CDR3 reads CASSYTPGRGSTEAFF. The CDR3, as DNA: TGTGCCAGCAGTTACACCCCGGGAAGGGGGTCCACTGAAGCTTTCTTT. V and J are TRBV6-5 and TRBJ1-1; possible D gene TRBD1, 6 bases. CDR1 and CDR2 (germline): MNHEY, SVGAGI. Trimming removed 2 bases at V and 4 bases at J, with 17 bases between. This CDR3 has 16 residues.

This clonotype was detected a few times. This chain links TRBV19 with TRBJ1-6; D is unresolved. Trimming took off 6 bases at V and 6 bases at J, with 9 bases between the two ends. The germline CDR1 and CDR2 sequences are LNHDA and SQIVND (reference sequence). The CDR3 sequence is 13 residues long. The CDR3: CASRDPGNSPLHF. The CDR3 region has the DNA TGTGCCAGTAGGGACCCGGGTAATTCACCCCTCCACTTT.

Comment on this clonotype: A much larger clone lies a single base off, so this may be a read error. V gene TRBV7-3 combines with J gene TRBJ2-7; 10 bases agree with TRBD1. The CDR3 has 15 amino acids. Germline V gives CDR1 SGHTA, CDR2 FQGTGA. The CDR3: CAGSLRGTGDDERYF. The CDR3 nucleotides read TGTGCCGGCAGCTTAAGGGGGACAGGGGATGACGAGCGGTACTTC.

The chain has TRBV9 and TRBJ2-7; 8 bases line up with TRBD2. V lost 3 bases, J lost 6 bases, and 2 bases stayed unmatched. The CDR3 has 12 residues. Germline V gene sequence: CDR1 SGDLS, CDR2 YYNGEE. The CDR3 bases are TGTGCCAGCAGCGGGGGGACTAGCGAGCAGTACTTC. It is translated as CASSGGTSEQYF.

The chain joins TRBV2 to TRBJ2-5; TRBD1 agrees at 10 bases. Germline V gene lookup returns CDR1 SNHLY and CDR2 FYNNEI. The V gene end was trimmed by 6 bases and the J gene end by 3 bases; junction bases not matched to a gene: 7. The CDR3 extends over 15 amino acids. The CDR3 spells CASSGDGTGEETQYF. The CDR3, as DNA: TGTGCCAGCAGCGGAGATGGGACAGGGGAAGAGACCCAGTACTTC.

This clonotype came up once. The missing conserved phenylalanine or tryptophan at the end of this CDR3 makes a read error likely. This chain's CDR3 is CASSADRANTEAFL. Written as DNA, the CDR3 is TGTGCCAGCAGTGCTGACAGGGCGAACACTGAAGCTTTCCTT. The V and J genes are TRBV2 and TRBJ1-1, with TRBD1 identical over 7 bases. The CDR3 spans 14 residues. The J segment lost 1 base and the V segment lost 4 bases, leaving 3 bases of the junction unmatched. Germline-derived CDR1 and CDR2 are SNHLY and FYNNEI.

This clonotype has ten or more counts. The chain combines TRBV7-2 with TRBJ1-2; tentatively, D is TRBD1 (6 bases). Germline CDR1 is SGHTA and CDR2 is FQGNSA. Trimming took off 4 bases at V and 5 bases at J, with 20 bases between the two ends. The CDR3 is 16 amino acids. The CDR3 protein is CASSWAGTFTLYGYTF. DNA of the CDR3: TGTGCCAGCAGCTGGGCCGGGACATTCACCCTTTATGGCTACACCTTC. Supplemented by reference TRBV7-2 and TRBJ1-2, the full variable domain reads GAGVSQSPSNKVTEKGKDVELRCDPISGHTALYWYRQSLGQGLEFLIYFQGNSAPDKSGLPSDRFSAERTGGSVSTLTIQRTQQEDSAVYLCASSWAGTFTLYGYTFGSGTRLTVV.

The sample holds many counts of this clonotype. Here the CDR3 DNA reads TGTGCCAGCAGCCCGGGTTGGGCGGGGGTCGAGCAGTACTTC. Residues: CASSPGWAGVEQYF. V gene TRBV7-3 combines with J gene TRBJ2-7, with 7 bases aligning to TRBD2. CDR3 size: 14 residues. V gave up 5 bases and J gave up 6 bases; unmatched junction bases: 10. The germline gives CDR1 SGHTA, CDR2 FQGTGA.

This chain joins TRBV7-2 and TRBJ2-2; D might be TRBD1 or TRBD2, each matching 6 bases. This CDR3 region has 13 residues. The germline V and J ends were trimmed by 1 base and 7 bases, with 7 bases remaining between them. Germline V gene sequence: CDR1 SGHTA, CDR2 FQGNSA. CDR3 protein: CASSLEGGGELFF. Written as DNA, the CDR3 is TGTGCCAGCAGCTTAGAGGGGGGCGGGGAGCTGTTTTTT.

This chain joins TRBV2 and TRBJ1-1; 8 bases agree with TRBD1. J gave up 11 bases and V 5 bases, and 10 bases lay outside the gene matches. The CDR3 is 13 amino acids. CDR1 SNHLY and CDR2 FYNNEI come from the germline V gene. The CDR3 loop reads CASSFTGGMRAFF. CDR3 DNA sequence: TGTGCCAGCAGTTTCACAGGGGGAATGAGGGCTTTCTTT.

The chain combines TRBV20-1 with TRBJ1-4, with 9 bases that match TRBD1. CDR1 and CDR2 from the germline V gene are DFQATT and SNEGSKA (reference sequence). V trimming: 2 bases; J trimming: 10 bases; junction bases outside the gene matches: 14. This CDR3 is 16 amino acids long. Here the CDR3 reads CSARPLGGGQGGKLFF. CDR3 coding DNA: TGCAGTGCTAGACCTCTGGGGGGGGGACAGGGAGGAAAACTGTTTTTT.

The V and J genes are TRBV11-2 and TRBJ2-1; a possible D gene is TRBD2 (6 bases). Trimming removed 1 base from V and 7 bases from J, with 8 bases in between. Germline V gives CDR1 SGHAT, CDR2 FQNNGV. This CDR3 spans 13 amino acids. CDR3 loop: CASSLGGGNEQFF. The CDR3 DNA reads TGTGCCAGCAGCTTAGGGGGAGGAAATGAGCAGTTCTTC.

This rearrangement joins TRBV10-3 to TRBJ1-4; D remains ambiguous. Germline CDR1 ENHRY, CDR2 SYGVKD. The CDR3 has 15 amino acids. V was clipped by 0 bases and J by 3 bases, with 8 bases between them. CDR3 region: CAISESNGSNEKLFF. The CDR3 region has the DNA TGTGCCATCAGTGAGTCGAATGGTTCTAATGAAAAACTGTTTTTT.

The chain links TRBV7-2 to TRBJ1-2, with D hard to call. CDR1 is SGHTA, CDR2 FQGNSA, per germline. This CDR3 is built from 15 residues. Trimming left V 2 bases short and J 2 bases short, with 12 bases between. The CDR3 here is CASSLRNAPNYGYTF. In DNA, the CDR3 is TGTGCCAGCAGCTTACGGAACGCTCCGAACTATGGCTACACCTTC.

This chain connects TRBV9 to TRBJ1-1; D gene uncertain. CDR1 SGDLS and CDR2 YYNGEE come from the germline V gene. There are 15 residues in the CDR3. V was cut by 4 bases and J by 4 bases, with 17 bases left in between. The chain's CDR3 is CASSPDREGGTEAFF. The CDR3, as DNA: TGTGCCAGCAGCCCGGACCGGGAGGGTGGCACTGAAGCTTTCTTT. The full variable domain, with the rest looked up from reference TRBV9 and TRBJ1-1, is DSGVTQTPKHLITATGQRVTLRCSPRSGDLSVYWYQQSLDQGLQFLIQYYNGEERAKGNILERFSAQQFPDLHSELNLSSLELGDSALYFCASSPDREGGTEAFFGQGTRLTVV.

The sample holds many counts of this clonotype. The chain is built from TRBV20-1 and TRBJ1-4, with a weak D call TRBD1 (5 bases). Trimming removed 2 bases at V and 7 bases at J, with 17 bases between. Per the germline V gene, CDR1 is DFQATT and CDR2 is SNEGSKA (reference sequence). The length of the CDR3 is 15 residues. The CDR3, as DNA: TGCAGTGCTAGATTTTGGGGCAGAGAACCTGAAAAACTGTTTTTT. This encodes CSARFWGREPEKLFF.